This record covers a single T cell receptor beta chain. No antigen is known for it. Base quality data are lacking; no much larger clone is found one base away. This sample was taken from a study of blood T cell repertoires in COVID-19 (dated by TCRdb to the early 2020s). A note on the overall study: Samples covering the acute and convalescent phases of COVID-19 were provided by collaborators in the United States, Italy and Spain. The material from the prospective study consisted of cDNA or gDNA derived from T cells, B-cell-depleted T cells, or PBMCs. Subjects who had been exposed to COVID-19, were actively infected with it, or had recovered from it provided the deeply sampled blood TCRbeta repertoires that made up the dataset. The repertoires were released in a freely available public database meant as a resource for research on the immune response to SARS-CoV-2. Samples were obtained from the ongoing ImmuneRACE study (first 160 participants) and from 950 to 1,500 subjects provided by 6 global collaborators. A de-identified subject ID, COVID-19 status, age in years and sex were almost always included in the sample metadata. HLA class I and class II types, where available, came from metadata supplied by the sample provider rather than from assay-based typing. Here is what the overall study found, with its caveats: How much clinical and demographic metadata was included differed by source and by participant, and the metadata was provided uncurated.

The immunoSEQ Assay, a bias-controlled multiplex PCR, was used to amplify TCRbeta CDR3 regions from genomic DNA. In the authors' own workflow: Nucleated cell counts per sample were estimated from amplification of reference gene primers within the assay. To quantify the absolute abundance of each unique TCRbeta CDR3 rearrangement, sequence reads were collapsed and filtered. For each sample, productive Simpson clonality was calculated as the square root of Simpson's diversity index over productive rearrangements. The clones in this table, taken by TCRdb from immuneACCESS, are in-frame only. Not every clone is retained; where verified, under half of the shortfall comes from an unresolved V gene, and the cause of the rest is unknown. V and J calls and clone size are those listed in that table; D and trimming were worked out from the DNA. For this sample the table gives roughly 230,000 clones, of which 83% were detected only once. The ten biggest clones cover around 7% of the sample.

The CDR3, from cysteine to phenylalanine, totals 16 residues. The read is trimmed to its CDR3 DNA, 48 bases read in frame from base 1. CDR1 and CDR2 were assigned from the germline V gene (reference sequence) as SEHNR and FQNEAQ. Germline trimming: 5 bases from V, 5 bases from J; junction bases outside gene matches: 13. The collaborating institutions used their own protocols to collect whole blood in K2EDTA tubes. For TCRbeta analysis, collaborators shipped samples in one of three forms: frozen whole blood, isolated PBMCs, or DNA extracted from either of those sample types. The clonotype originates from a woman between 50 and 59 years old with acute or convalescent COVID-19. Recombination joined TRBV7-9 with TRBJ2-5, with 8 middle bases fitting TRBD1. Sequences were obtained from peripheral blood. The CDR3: CASSPQGGQAGETQYF. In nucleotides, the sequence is TGTGCCAGCAGCCCCCAGGGGGGACAGGCGGGGGAGACCCAGTACTTC.